Listed here are 17 T cell receptor beta chains from one sample, sequenced in a study of cytomegalovirus exposure and HLA in healthy donors. Clones were read by immunoSEQ multiplex PCR, and TCRdb kept only the in-frame ones, dropping some. The sample carries fewer than 350,000 clones, 70% to 90% recorded once. The sample consisted of PBMCs. Every receptor here comes from a woman aged 18 to 35 in good health and CMV-seronegative.

The sample holds one count of this clone. V usage is TRBV29-1 and J usage is TRBJ2-3, with TRBD2 as a possible D gene (6 bases). V shed 3 bases and J shed 3 bases, with 7 bases lying between them. Per germline, CDR1 SQVTM and CDR2 ANQGSEA. The CDR3 has 12 residues. The CDR3 region is CSVERGTDTQYF. In DNA form, the CDR3 reads TGCAGCGTTGAGCGGGGTACAGATACGCAGTATTTT.

The chain joins TRBV30 to TRBJ1-5; D remains unclear. The CDR3 totals 14 residues. Per germline, CDR1 GTSNPN and CDR2 SVGIG (reference sequence). V gave up 0 bases and J gave up 6 bases, with 12 bases separating them. CDR3: CAWSVRGVGQPQHF. As DNA, the CDR3 is TGTGCCTGGAGTGTACGGGGTGTGGGTCAGCCCCAGCATTTT.

V and J are TRBV27 and TRBJ2-5; 8 nucleotides line up with TRBD2. CDR3 size: 16 residues. Germline CDR1 is MNHEY and CDR2 is SMNVEV (reference sequence). V gave up 0 bases and J gave up 3 bases; unmatched junction bases: 6. As DNA, the CDR3 is TGTGCCAGCAGTTTATCTCTAGCGGGTACTAAAGAGACCCAGTACTTC. Protein: CASSLSLAGTKETQYF.

This chain uses TRBV5-3 with TRBJ1-2, with 8 bases matching TRBD1. TRBV5-3 is identified as an open reading frame with a role that is uncertain. Trimming removed 2 bases from V and 2 bases from J; junction bases left unmatched: 8. The CDR3 has 16 amino acids. This CDR3 reads CARSFIRQGLNYGYTF. The CDR3 DNA follows: TGTGCCAGAAGCTTCATAAGACAGGGGTTGAACTATGGCTACACCTTC.

The V call is TRBV15, the J call TRBJ1-3; no firm D call. V was trimmed by 0 bases and J by 4 bases, leaving 13 bases between them. The CDR3 runs 16 residues. The V gene's germline CDR1 is LNHNV and CDR2 YYDKDF (reference sequence). In nucleotides, the CDR3 is TGTGCCACCAGCAGAGAAACGGGGTTTGGGGGAAACACCATATATTTT. Amino acid sequence: CATSRETGFGGNTIYF. The full variable domain, completed using reference TRBV15 and TRBJ1-3, is DAMVIQNPRYQVTQFGKPVTLSCSQTLNHNVMYWYQQKSSQAPKLLFHYYDKDFNNEADTPDNFQSRRPNTSFCFLDIRSPGLGDTAMYLCATSRETGFGGNTIYFGEGSWLTVV.

This chain joins TRBV5-5 and TRBJ2-1; 11 nucleotides agree with TRBD2. The CDR3 length is 15 residues. V was clipped by 4 bases and J by 9 bases; unmatched bases: 9. Germline V gene lookup returns CDR1 SGHKS and CDR2 YYEKEE (reference sequence). The CDR3 sequence is CASSLGLAGAGEQFF. The DNA of the CDR3 is TGTGCCAGCAGCCTAGGACTAGCGGGCGCCGGTGAGCAGTTCTTC.

This chain connects TRBV27 to TRBJ1-1; tentatively, D is TRBD1 (5 bases). The CDR3 has 13 residues. Deletions cut 8 bases from V and 0 bases from J, with 10 bases between. Germline V gene lookup returns CDR1 MNHEY and CDR2 SMNVEV (reference sequence). The chain's CDR3 is CASRQGLNTEAFF. The CDR3 bases are TGTGCCAGCCGTCAGGGTTTGAACACTGAAGCTTTCTTT.

The V and J genes are TRBV5-4 and TRBJ1-3; D gene unclear. The germline CDR1 and CDR2 sequences are SGHNT and YYREEE (reference sequence). V lost 0 bases and J lost 0, with 7 bases in between. The CDR3 spans 15 residues. This CDR3 reads CASSLAGSSGNTIYF. The CDR3 bases are TGTGCCAGCAGCTTGGCGGGGAGCTCTGGAAACACCATATATTTT.

This chain joins TRBV7-2 and TRBJ1-5; TRBD1 is a possible D gene (6 bases). In germline, CDR1 is SGHTA, CDR2 FQGNSA. V lost 5 bases to trimming and J lost 3 bases, with 8 bases between them. The CDR3 is made up of 13 amino acids. The CDR3 DNA reads TGTGCCAGCAGCGGACAGTACAATCAGCCCCAGCATTTT. Translation: CASSGQYNQPQHF.

CDR3 DNA: TGCGCCAGCATAGATAGCGGGCTAAGGAACAATGAGCAGTTCTTC. Its translation is CASIDSGLRNNEQFF. The chain couples TRBV10-2 to TRBJ2-1; 7 positions match TRBD2. CDR3 size: 15 residues. Unmatched junction bases numbered 11, after V lost 7 bases and J lost 5 bases. From germline, CDR1 is WSHSY and CDR2 SAAADI.

This chain links TRBV18 with TRBJ2-4, with 9 bases aligning to TRBD2. With V trimmed by 2 bases and J by 14 bases, 10 bases remained unmatched. CDR1 and CDR2 from the germline V gene are KGHSH and LQKENI. The CDR3 is made up of 14 amino acids. The CDR3 sequence: CASSPASGTLGKYF. CDR3 bases: TGTGCCAGCTCACCAGCTAGCGGGACGCTAGGAAAGTACTTC.

This chain links TRBV7-2 with TRBJ2-7; TRBD1 matches at 9 bases. V lost 4 bases, J lost 2 bases, and 3 bases stayed unmatched. Germline V gene sequence: CDR1 SGHTA, CDR2 FQGNSA. The CDR3 is made up of 14 amino acids. In DNA, the CDR3 is TGTGCCAGCAGCTCGGGACAGGGCCCCTACGAGCAGTACTTC. Its translation is CASSSGQGPYEQYF.

This clone was picked up one time. The chain combines TRBV4-1 with TRBJ1-2; 10 nucleotides match TRBD1. CDR3 size: 14 residues. Germline CDR1 and CDR2: MGHRA and YSYEKL. The J segment lost 8 bases and the V segment lost 6 bases, leaving 9 bases of the junction unmatched. The DNA for the CDR3 is TGCGCCAGCAGGGGAAGACAGGGGGCGGGGGGCTACACCTTC. Amino acid sequence: CASRGRQGAGGYTF.

The chain recombines TRBV28 with TRBJ2-7; D is undetermined. Between the trimmed V and J ends, which lost 2 bases and 5 bases, there was a span of 13 bases. CDR1 is MDHEN and CDR2 is SYDVKM in the germline V gene. The CDR3 runs to 14 residues. CDR3 nucleotides: TGTGCCAGCAGTTTACCGCAACTTGAGAACGAGCAGTACTTC. Translated: CASSLPQLENEQYF.

This clone was seen just once. The chain employs TRBV2 and TRBJ1-1, with D tentatively TRBD1 (5 bases). This CDR3 has 13 residues. V was pared by 4 bases and J by 4 bases, with 10 bases between. Germline V gene data show CDR1 as SNHLY and CDR2 as FYNNEI. DNA for the CDR3: TGTGCCAGCAGTGGTACGGGGGGCACTGAAGCTTTCTTT. Protein: CASSGTGGTEAFF.

This clone showed up just once. This chain uses TRBV29-1 with TRBJ2-7; tentatively, D is TRBD2 (6 bases). Trimming left V 4 bases short and J 7 bases short, with 14 bases between. CDR1 and CDR2 from the germline V gene are SQVTM and ANQGSEA. This CDR3 is built from 12 residues. CDR3 region: CSVGGRGWEQYF. CDR3 coding DNA: TGCAGCGTTGGTGGACGGGGGTGGGAGCAGTACTTC.

This clone has just one count. The rearrangement uses TRBV5-1 and TRBJ2-7, with 11 bases fitting TRBD1. This CDR3 has 15 residues. Germline V gene sequence: CDR1 SGHRS, CDR2 YFSETQ. The trim removed 4 bases at V and 0 bases at J, leaving 3 bases unmatched. DNA for the CDR3: TGCGCCAGCAGCCCGGACAGGGGGCTCTCCTACGAGCAGTACTTC. As protein: CASSPDRGLSYEQYF.